This passage covers 27 T cell receptor beta chains from one sample sequenced in a study of Tregs in tolerant kidney transplant recipients. Sequenced by immunoSEQ multiplex PCR; TCRdb stores in-frame clones only, minus some. The sample carries just over 30,000 clones, 82% recorded once. The antigens for these receptors are not known. Sequencing used Tregs from blood cultured with allogeneic cells. The receptors shown here come from a human donor in good health.

The chain employs TRBV11-3 and TRBJ2-1; D gene uncertain. Germline V gives CDR1 SGHNT, CDR2 YENEEA. This CDR3 has 11 amino acids. Trimming left V 4 bases short and J 7 bases short, with 5 bases between. The CDR3 loop is CASSSLNEQFF. The CDR3 DNA sequence: TGTGCCAGCAGCTCCCTAAATGAGCAGTTCTTC.

The sample holds one count of this clone. The gene calls are TRBV5-6 and TRBJ1-2; maybe TRBD1 (6 bases). The V gene's germline CDR1 is SGHDT and CDR2 YYEEEE. The germline V and J ends were trimmed by 4 bases and 4 bases, with 11 bases remaining between them. The CDR3 has 13 residues. CDR3 coding DNA: TGTGCCAGCAGCATGGACAGCCGCTATGGCTACACCTTC. As protein: CASSMDSRYGYTF.

This clone was counted a single time. The genes are TRBV6-6 and TRBJ1-2; TRBD1 aligns across 7 bases. The V gene's germline CDR1 is MNHNY and CDR2 SVGAGI (reference sequence). V dropped 6 bases and J dropped 8; count of bases not matched to a gene: 15. The CDR3 has 15 residues. The CDR3 sequence is CASRESKQQGSGYTF. CDR3 nucleotide sequence: TGTGCCAGCAGAGAGTCGAAACAACAGGGGAGCGGCTACACCTTC.

Here the CDR3 DNA reads TGTGCCAGCAGTGCCCAGGAAGCCTACAATGAGCAGTTCTTC. This sequence encodes CASSAQEAYNEQFF. The chain has TRBV6-1 and TRBJ2-1, with no clear D. Deletions cut 4 bases from V and 2 bases from J, with 9 bases between. The CDR3 runs to 14 residues. Germline V lookup: CDR1 MNHNS, CDR2 SASEGT.

The J gene is TRBJ2-7, the V gene TRBV18, with 11 nucleotides matching TRBD1. Trimming cost V 3 bases and J 2 bases; bases outside gene matches: 9. CDR1 is KGHSH, CDR2 LQKENI, per germline. This CDR3 is 17 amino acids long. The CDR3 DNA sequence: TGTGCCAGCTCACCTCGGGGGACAGGGGGTCTCACCTACGAGCAGTACTTC. The encoded protein is CASSPRGTGGLTYEQYF.

V usage is TRBV29-1 and J usage is TRBJ2-3, with TRBD2 matching 11 bases. J was trimmed by 2 bases and V by 7 bases; bases with no gene match: 2. Germline assignment: CDR1 SQVTM and CDR2 ANQGSEA. This CDR3 is 13 amino acids long. CDR3 DNA sequence: TGCAGCGGGGGACTAGCGGCCACAGATACGCAGTATTTT. This gives the protein CSGGLAATDTQYF.

This clone was detected a few times. CDR3 nucleotides: TGTGCCAGCAGAGCGGGAGGCCGTCTCTCCTACGAGCAGTACTTC. This translates into CASRAGGRLSYEQYF. This chain connects TRBV27 to TRBJ2-7; 9 nucleotides agree with TRBD2. Per germline, CDR1 MNHEY and CDR2 SMNVEV (reference sequence). CDR3 length: 15 amino acids. The junction had 6 bases not matched to a gene; V was cut back by 6 bases and J by 0 bases.

V gene TRBV6-6 combines with J gene TRBJ2-2; D is undetermined. Germline V gene data show CDR1 as MNHNY and CDR2 as SVGAGI (reference sequence). The CDR3 extends over 14 amino acids. The ends were cut back, 2 bases at V and 8 bases at J, with 12 bases in the middle. CDR3 bases: TGTGCCAGCAGTTACGGAACTACAAGTGGGGAGCTGTTTTTT. Translation gives CASSYGTTSGELFF.

The chain combines TRBV18 with TRBJ2-5, with 9 bases matching TRBD1. Germline assignment: CDR1 KGHSH and CDR2 LQKENI. V shed 6 bases and J 4 bases; nucleotides not matched to a gene: 3. CDR3 size: 13 residues. CDR3: CASSWDRVETQYF. In nucleotides, the CDR3 is TGTGCCAGCTCGTGGGACAGGGTAGAGACCCAGTACTTC.

This chain connects TRBV7-6 to TRBJ2-2; D ambiguous. In germline, CDR1 is SGHVS, CDR2 FNYEAQ. The CDR3 loop spans 11 amino acids. The V end was cut by 5 bases, the J end by 4 bases, with 2 bases between. The CDR3 is CASSLTGELFF. The CDR3 DNA reads as TGTGCCAGCAGCCTCACCGGGGAGCTGTTTTTT.

The chain uses TRBV7-6 and TRBJ2-2, with 12 nucleotides matching TRBD2. The CDR3 spans 15 residues. After removal of 2 bases from V and 6 bases from J, the junction contained 1 base not matched to a gene. Germline-derived CDR1 and CDR2 are SGHVS and FNYEAQ. CDR3 bases: TGTGCCAGCAGCTTACTAGCGGGGGGGCCCGGGGAGCTGTTTTTT. Its protein product is CASSLLAGGPGELFF.

The chain joins TRBV5-1 to TRBJ2-1, with 8 bases fitting TRBD1. V lost 2 bases to trimming and J lost 4 bases; unmatched junction nucleotides: 5. The CDR3 is made up of 15 amino acids. Germline V lookup: CDR1 SGHRS, CDR2 YFSETQ. CDR3 nucleotide sequence: TGCGCCAGCAGCTTCGCAGGGGGCGGATACAATGAGCAGTTCTTC. Translated: CASSFAGGGYNEQFF.

This clone was seen only once. This chain uses TRBV11-2 with TRBJ2-7; perhaps TRBD2 as D (6 bases). CDR3 length equals 14 residues. The V gene lost 8 bases and the J gene lost 4 bases, with 18 bases spanning the gap. Per germline, CDR1 SGHAT and CDR2 FQNNGV. CDR3 coding DNA: TGTGCCAGCTCTAGCGACGGCGCCTTGTACGAGCAGTACTTC. Its protein product is CASSSDGALYEQYF. Full variable domain (missing parts from reference TRBV11-2 and TRBJ2-7): EAGVAQSPRYKIIEKRQSVAFWCNPISGHATLYWYQQILGQGPKLLIQFQNNGVVDDSQLPKDRFSAERLKGVDSTLKIQPAKLEDSAVYLCASSSDGALYEQYFGPGTRLTVT.

The chain joins TRBV5-4 to TRBJ2-5, with 7 bases matching TRBD2. The length of the CDR3 is 13 residues. The ends lost 4 bases at V and 5 bases at J; junction bases unmatched: 5. Germline V gives CDR1 SGHNT, CDR2 YYREEE (reference sequence). The DNA of the CDR3 is TGTGCCAGCAGCCGACTAGCTGGGGAGACCCAGTACTTC. Protein sequence: CASSRLAGETQYF. The complete variable domain, with remaining parts taken from reference TRBV5-4 and TRBJ2-5, reads ETGVTQSPTHLIKTRGQQVTLRCSSQSGHNTVSWYQQALGQGPQFIFQYYREEENGRGNFPPRFSGLQFPNYSSELNVNALELDDSALYLCASSRLAGETQYFGPGTRLLVL.

J is TRBJ2-7 and V is TRBV7-8, with 8 bases aligning to TRBD2. The CDR3 contains 15 residues. The J segment lost 0 bases and the V segment lost 1 base, leaving 2 bases of the junction unmatched. Germline V CDR1 and CDR2: SGHVS, FQNEAQ. CDR3 in amino acids: CASSLVLAGSYEQYF. The DNA of the CDR3 is TGTGCCAGCAGCTTAGTTCTAGCGGGCTCCTACGAGCAGTACTTC.

This rearrangement joins TRBV18 to TRBJ2-1, with 7 bases that match TRBD2. Unmatched junction bases numbered 16, after V lost 3 bases and J lost 2 bases. Germline-derived CDR1 and CDR2 are KGHSH and LQKENI. CDR3 length: 19 residues. As DNA, the CDR3 is TGTGCCAGCTCACCGACCACACCTGTTGCGGGAGCTACCTACAATGAGCAGTTCTTC. This gives the protein CASSPTTPVAGATYNEQFF.

The chain couples TRBV7-2 to TRBJ2-3; D unclear. Germline-derived CDR1 and CDR2 are SGHTA and FQGNSA. There are 11 residues in the CDR3. Trimming took off 5 bases at V and 2 bases at J, with 2 bases between the two ends. For the CDR3, the DNA is TGTGCCAGCAGCGTCACAGATACGCAGTATTTT. Translated, it gives CASSVTDTQYF.

The V and J genes are TRBV9 and TRBJ2-7; D is unclear. From germline, CDR1 is SGDLS and CDR2 YYNGEE. The CDR3 has 11 residues. Trimming took off 3 bases at V and 3 bases at J, with 4 bases between the two ends. The CDR3: CASSAYYEQYF. CDR3 in DNA: TGTGCCAGCAGCGCGTACTACGAGCAGTACTTC.

This clone was observed a handful of times. The chain joins TRBV20-1 to TRBJ2-1; 7 bases fit TRBD2. Germline CDR1 is DFQATT and CDR2 is SNEGSKA (reference sequence). Germline trimming cut 6 bases from V and 10 bases from J; bases unmatched to any gene: 6. The CDR3 is 11 amino acids. CDR3 loop: CSAGRTDEQFF. The CDR3 bases are TGCAGTGCCGGGAGGACCGACGAGCAGTTCTTC.

This chain links TRBV6-5 with TRBJ2-3; weak D call: TRBD2 (5 bases). Trimming removed 6 bases at V and 6 bases at J, with 10 bases between. Germline lookup yields CDR1 MNHEY and CDR2 SVGAGI. CDR3 length equals 12 residues. CDR3 residues: CASRRTADTQYF. Here the CDR3 DNA reads TGTGCCAGCAGACGGACTGCTGATACGCAGTATTTT.

The chain recombines TRBV9 with TRBJ2-1; the D gene is possibly TRBD2 (5 bases). The CDR3 length is 15 residues. Germline loops: CDR1 SGDLS, CDR2 YYNGEE. V lost 0 bases, J lost 3 bases, and 10 bases lay in between. The CDR3 sequence: CASSVGLDYYNEQFF. The CDR3 DNA follows: TGTGCCAGCAGCGTAGGCCTAGACTACTACAATGAGCAGTTCTTC.

The table lists this clone with a count of one. This chain connects TRBV9 to TRBJ2-5; perhaps TRBD1 as D (6 bases). TRBJ2-7 explains the end of the DNA better; the J call may be wrong. This CDR3 is built from 14 residues. Germline CDR1 is SGDLS and CDR2 is YYNGEE. In nucleotides, the CDR3 is TGTGCCAGCAGCGGGGACAAAAACTCCTACGAGCAGTACTTC. This translates into CASSGDKNSYEQYF.

V is TRBV7-2 and J is TRBJ1-2, with a tentative D call TRBD1 (5 bases). V dropped 1 base and J dropped 4 bases, with 10 bases sitting between them. The CDR3 totals 14 residues. Germline CDR1 SGHTA, CDR2 FQGNSA. The CDR3 loop reads CASSLGGRSYGYTF. CDR3 sequence (DNA): TGTGCCAGCAGCTTAGGGGGCAGGAGCTATGGCTACACCTTC.

The rearrangement links TRBV2 to TRBJ1-4; weak D call: TRBD1 (5 bases). Trimming cost V 8 bases and J 3 bases, with 10 bases left between them. CDR3 size: 13 residues. Germline V gives CDR1 SNHLY, CDR2 FYNNEI. The DNA of the CDR3 is TGTGCCAGCTCCGGGACGGCTAATGAAAAACTGTTTTTT. This sequence encodes CASSGTANEKLFF.

The J gene is TRBJ1-1, the V gene TRBV19; 7 positions match TRBD1. Germline CDR1 reads LNHDA; CDR2 reads SQIVND (reference sequence). The ends lost 5 bases at V and 4 bases at J; junction bases unmatched: 10. The CDR3 is 15 amino acids. CDR3 sequence reads: CASSYNRQGGTEAFF. CDR3 coding DNA: TGTGCCAGTAGTTACAACCGACAGGGAGGCACTGAAGCTTTCTTT.

This clone was counted only a few times. J is TRBJ1-2 and V is TRBV30, with TRBD1 matching over 7 bases. This CDR3 has 13 residues. Trimming cost V 0 bases and J 7 bases; bases outside gene matches: 5. CDR1 is GTSNPN, CDR2 SVGIG, per germline (reference sequence). CDR3 protein: CAWSVNRGSGYTF. The CDR3 coding sequence is TGTGCCTGGAGTGTAAACAGGGGAAGTGGCTACACCTTC.

The gene calls are TRBV5-1 and TRBJ1-3; TRBD1 matches at 7 bases. Germline V gene lookup returns CDR1 SGHRS and CDR2 YFSETQ. The CDR3 contains 16 residues. Trimming at V came to 0 bases and at J to 2 bases, leaving 5 bases not matched to a gene. The CDR3 bases are TGCGCCAGCAGCTTGGCCGCGACAGGGACTGGAAACACCATATATTTT. Protein product: CASSLAATGTGNTIYF.